The 5 T cell receptor beta chains below come from one sample, sequenced in a study of T cell responses to AZD1222 COVID-19 vaccine. Using immunoSEQ multiplex PCR, the repertoire was profiled, and TCRdb retains in-frame clones only, with some absent. This sample has about 42,000 clones; about nine tenths occur once, and the top ten carry around a quarter. Sequencing used peripheral blood, obtained 28 days after the second AZD1222 dose. These receptors all stem from an adult who received the AZD1222 COVID-19 vaccine.

The chain has TRBV11-2 and TRBJ1-1; D gene ambiguous. The CDR3 is 18 residues long. Germline lookup yields CDR1 SGHAT and CDR2 FQNNGV. V gave up 1 base and J gave up 0 bases, with 18 bases separating them. The CDR3 is CASSLGNVGRIMNTEAFF. CDR3 nucleotides: TGTGCCAGCAGCTTAGGAAACGTGGGCAGGATTATGAACACTGAAGCTTTCTTT.

This chain uses TRBV19 with TRBJ1-6; D gene uncertain. CDR1 is LNHDA, CDR2 SQIVND, per germline (reference sequence). Trimming took 5 bases from V and 10 from J, leaving 12 bases between them. The CDR3 consists of 13 residues. This CDR3 reads CASSGRQNSPLHF. The CDR3 DNA sequence: TGTGCCAGTAGTGGACGCCAAAACTCACCCCTCCACTTT.

The chain uses TRBV7-2 and TRBJ1-2; 7 bases are shared with TRBD1. The CDR3 covers 12 residues. Germline CDR1 is SGHTA and CDR2 is FQGNSA. With 2 bases clipped from V and 7 bases from J, the junction kept 1 base outside the gene matches. The CDR3: CASSLRGLGYTF. DNA of the CDR3: TGTGCCAGCAGCTTAAGGGGGCTTGGCTACACCTTC.

This clone was counted only a few times. V gene TRBV4-1 combines with J gene TRBJ1-1, with 7 bases fitting TRBD1. Germline V CDR1 and CDR2: MGHRA, YSYEKL. The CDR3 length is 15 residues. The V segment lost 0 bases and the J segment 5 bases; nucleotides outside the gene matches: 6. CDR3 coding DNA: TGCGCCAGCAGCCAAGATAAGGGGGCGCGAACTGAAGCTTTCTTT. It is translated as CASSQDKGARTEAFF.

About this clone itself: The junction does not match germline at one end; this may be a read error. The chain has TRBV7-7 and TRBJ2-2; D is perhaps TRBD2 (5 bases). This CDR3 region has 14 residues. Germline CDR1 is SSHAT and CDR2 is FNYEAQ (reference sequence). The CDR3: CASSPGVSGGELFF. The CDR3 DNA follows: TGTGCTAGCAGCCCCGGGGTCTCAGGCGGGGAGCTGTTTTTT.